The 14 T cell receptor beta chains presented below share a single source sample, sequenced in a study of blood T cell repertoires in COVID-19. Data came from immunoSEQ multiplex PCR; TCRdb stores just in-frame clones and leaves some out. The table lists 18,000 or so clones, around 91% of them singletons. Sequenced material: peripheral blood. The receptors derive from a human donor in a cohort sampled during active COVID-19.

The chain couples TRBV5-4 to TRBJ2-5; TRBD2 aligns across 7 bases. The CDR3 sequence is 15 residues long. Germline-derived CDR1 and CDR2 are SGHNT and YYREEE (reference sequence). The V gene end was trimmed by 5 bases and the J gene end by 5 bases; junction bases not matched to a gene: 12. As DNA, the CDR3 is TGTGCCAGCAGTCCGACACCTAGCGGCCCGGAGACCCAGTACTTC. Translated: CASSPTPSGPETQYF.

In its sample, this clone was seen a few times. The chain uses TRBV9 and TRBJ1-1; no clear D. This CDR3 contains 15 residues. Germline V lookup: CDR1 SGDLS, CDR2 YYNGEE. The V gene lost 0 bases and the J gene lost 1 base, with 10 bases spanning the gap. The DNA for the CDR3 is TGTGCCAGCAGCGTAGAGAGCACGCCGAACACTGAAGCTTTCTTT. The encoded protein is CASSVESTPNTEAFF.

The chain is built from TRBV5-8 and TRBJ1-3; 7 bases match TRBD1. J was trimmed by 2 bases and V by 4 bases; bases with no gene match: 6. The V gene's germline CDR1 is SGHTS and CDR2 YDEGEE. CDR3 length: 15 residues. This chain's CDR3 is CASSVYRGPGNTIYF. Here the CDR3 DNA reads TGTGCCAGCAGCGTATACAGGGGACCTGGAAACACCATATATTTT.

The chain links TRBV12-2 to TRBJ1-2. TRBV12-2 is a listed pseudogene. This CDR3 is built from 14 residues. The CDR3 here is CASRGPVGGYGYTF. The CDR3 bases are TGTGCAAGTCGCGGGCCCGTGGGAGGCTATGGCTACACCTTC.

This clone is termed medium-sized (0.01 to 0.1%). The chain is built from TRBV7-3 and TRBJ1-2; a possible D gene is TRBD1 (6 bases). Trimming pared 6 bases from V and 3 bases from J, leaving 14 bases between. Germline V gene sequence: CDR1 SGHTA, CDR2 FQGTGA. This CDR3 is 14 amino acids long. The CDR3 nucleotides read TGTGCCAGCAGGGACCCGGGACAAGACTATGGCTACACCTTC. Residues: CASRDPGQDYGYTF.

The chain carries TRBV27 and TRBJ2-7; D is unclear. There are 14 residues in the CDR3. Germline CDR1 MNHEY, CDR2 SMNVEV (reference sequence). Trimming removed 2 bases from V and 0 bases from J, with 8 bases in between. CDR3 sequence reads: CASSLKHPSYEQYF. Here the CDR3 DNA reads TGTGCCAGCAGTTTAAAACATCCCTCCTACGAGCAGTACTTC.

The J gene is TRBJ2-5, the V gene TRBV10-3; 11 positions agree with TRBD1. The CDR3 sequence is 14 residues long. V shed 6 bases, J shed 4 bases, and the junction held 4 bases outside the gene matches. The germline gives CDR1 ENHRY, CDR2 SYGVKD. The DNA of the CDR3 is TGTGCCATCAGCCGGGACAGGGGGGTAGAGACCCAGTACTTC. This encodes CAISRDRGVETQYF.

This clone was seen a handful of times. In DNA, the CDR3 is TGCAGCGTTGTCGATCAGGGGACTAACTATGGCTACACCTTC. Encoded protein: CSVVDQGTNYGYTF. V gene TRBV29-1 combines with J gene TRBJ1-2; weak D call: TRBD1 (6 bases). The germline CDR1 and CDR2 sequences are SQVTM and ANQGSEA. This CDR3 contains 14 residues. The germline V and J ends were trimmed by 4 bases and 0 bases, with 12 bases remaining between them.

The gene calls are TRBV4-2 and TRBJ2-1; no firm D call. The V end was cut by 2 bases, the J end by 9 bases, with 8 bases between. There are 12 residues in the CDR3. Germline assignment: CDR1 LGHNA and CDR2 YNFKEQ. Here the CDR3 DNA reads TGTGCCAGCAGCCAACTGGGCCTTGAGCAGTTCTTC. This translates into CASSQLGLEQFF.

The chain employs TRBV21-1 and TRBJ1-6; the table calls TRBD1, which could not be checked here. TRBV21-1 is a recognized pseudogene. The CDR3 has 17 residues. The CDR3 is CASTKGANRVVNSPLHF. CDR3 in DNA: TGTGCCAGCACCAAAGGGGCGAACAGGGTCGTAAATTCACCCCTCCACTTT.

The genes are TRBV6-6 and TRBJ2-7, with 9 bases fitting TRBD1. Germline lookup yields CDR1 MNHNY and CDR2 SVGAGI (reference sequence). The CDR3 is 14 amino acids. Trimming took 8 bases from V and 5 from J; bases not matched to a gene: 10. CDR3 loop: CASGSRDRADEQYF. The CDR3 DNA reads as TGTGCCAGCGGATCGCGGGACAGGGCTGACGAGCAGTACTTC.

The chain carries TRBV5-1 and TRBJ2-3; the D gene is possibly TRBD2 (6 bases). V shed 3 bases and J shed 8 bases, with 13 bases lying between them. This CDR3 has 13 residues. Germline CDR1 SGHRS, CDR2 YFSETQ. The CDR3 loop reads CASSSPGEATQYF. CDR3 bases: TGCGCCAGCAGCTCCCCGGGAGAAGCTACGCAGTATTTT. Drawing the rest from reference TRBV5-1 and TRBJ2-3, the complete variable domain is KAGVTQTPRYLIKTRGQQVTLSCSPISGHRSVSWYQQTPGQGLQFLFEYFSETQRNKGNFPGRFSGRQFSNSRSEMNVSTLELGDSALYLCASSSPGEATQYFGPGTRLTVL.

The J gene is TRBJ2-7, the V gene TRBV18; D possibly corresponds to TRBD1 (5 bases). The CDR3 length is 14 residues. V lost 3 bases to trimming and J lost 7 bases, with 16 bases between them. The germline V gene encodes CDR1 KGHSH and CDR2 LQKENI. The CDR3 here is CASSPTTALREQYF. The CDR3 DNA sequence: TGTGCCAGCTCACCCACGACAGCTTTAAGGGAGCAGTACTTC.

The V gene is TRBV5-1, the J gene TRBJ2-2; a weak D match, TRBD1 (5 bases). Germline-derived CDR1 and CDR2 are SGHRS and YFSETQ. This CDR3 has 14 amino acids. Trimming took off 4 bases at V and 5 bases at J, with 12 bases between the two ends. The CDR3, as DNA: TGCGCCAGCAGCCAAGACAGACCGACCGGGGAGCTGTTTTTT. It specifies CASSQDRPTGELFF.